This passage covers 21 T cell receptor beta chains from one sample sequenced in a study of technical replicates of blood from four donors. Sequencing used immunoSEQ multiplex PCR; TCRdb keeps in-frame clones, though not all of them. In the table there are tens of thousands of clones, 75% to 85% of which are singletons. Sequencing was done on a sample of PBMCs. These receptors all come from a human donor in good health. Some clones in this sample may be carry-over from other donors' samples.

The rearrangement uses TRBV29-1 and TRBJ1-4; D unresolved. Germline V gene lookup returns CDR1 SQVTM and CDR2 ANQGSEA. This CDR3 is built from 11 residues. With 7 bases removed from V and 14 bases from J, the gap between germline ends came to 17 bases. This chain's CDR3 is CSAAGEGRLFF. As DNA, the CDR3 is TGCAGCGCCGCAGGCGAAGGAAGGCTGTTTTTT.

CDR3 coding DNA: TGTGCCAGCAGTTACACCTCCGGGACAGGGACCTATGGCTACACCTTC. It specifies CASSYTSGTGTYGYTF. This chain uses TRBV6-5 with TRBJ1-2; 9 bases are shared with TRBD1. Germline trimming cut 2 bases from V and 4 bases from J; bases unmatched to any gene: 8. CDR1 is MNHEY and CDR2 is SVGAGI in the germline V gene. The CDR3 consists of 16 residues.

This sequence joins TRBV28 and TRBJ2-7; no reliable D call. The CDR3 has 13 residues. Trimming took 6 bases from V and 1 from J, leaving 10 bases between them. Germline V gene data show CDR1 as MDHEN and CDR2 as SYDVKM. The CDR3: CASSLDWSYEQYF. CDR3 in DNA: TGTGCCAGCAGCCTTGACTGGTCCTACGAGCAGTACTTC.

The J gene is TRBJ2-1, the V gene TRBV20-1, with 15 bases aligning to TRBD2. V shed 6 bases and J 15 bases; nucleotides not matched to a gene: 3. Germline CDR1 and CDR2: DFQATT and SNEGSKA (reference sequence). There are 11 residues in the CDR3. CDR3 nucleotide sequence: TGCAGTGCCCGGACTAGCGGGAGGGGGTTCTTC. It yields the protein CSARTSGRGFF.

The CDR3 loop reads CASSLDLATYNEQFF. CDR3 DNA sequence: TGTGCCAGCAGCTTAGATCTAGCTACCTACAATGAGCAGTTCTTC. The chain couples TRBV7-2 to TRBJ2-1, with D perhaps matching TRBD2 (5 bases). V lost 1 base to trimming and J lost 2 bases, with 9 bases between them. The germline CDR1 and CDR2 sequences are SGHTA and FQGNSA. The CDR3 has 15 amino acids.

CDR3 loop: CAWAVGDAGTDTQYF. DNA for the CDR3: TGTGCCTGGGCCGTTGGGGACGCGGGGACAGATACGCAGTATTTT. The chain links TRBV30 to TRBJ2-3, with D perhaps TRBD2 (6 bases). V was shortened by 5 bases and J by 3 bases, with 18 bases between the two germline ends. The CDR3 consists of 15 residues. Germline V gene data show CDR1 as GTSNPN and CDR2 as SVGIG (reference sequence).

V and J are TRBV6-5 and TRBJ2-1, with 12 bases identical to TRBD2. CDR1 MNHEY and CDR2 SVGAGI come from the germline V gene. This CDR3 is built from 15 residues. J gave up 4 bases and V 4 bases, and 2 bases lay outside the gene matches. CDR3 DNA sequence: TGTGCCAGCAGTTCCGGACTAGCGGGGTACAATGAGCAGTTCTTC. Translation gives CASSSGLAGYNEQFF.

The table lists this clone with a count of one. This sequence joins TRBV9 and TRBJ1-4; D not resolved. Germline V gene lookup returns CDR1 SGDLS and CDR2 YYNGEE. Trimming pared 0 bases from V and 5 bases from J, leaving 11 bases between. CDR3 length: 15 amino acids. The DNA for the CDR3 is TGTGCCAGCAGCGTAGGTTGGTCGGGAAATGAAAAACTGTTTTTT. It yields the protein CASSVGWSGNEKLFF.

The chain recombines TRBV11-2 with TRBJ2-2; 8 nucleotides align to TRBD2. The CDR3 runs to 17 residues. Germline V gives CDR1 SGHAT, CDR2 FQNNGV. Losses at the gene ends were 1 base for V and 5 bases for J; bases not matched to a gene: 9. The CDR3 DNA follows: TGTGCCAGCAGCTTAGGTCTCCTAGCGGGTAGAACCGGGGAGCTGTTTTTT. Amino acids: CASSLGLLAGRTGELFF.

The genes are TRBV2 and TRBJ2-2, with 9 bases fitting TRBD2. Germline values: CDR1 SNHLY, CDR2 FYNNEI. V lost 3 bases, J lost 4 bases, and 0 bases stayed unmatched. The CDR3 is made up of 14 amino acids. DNA for the CDR3: TGTGCCAGCAGTGATAGCGGGAGCACCGGGGAGCTGTTTTTT. Its translation: CASSDSGSTGELFF.

The rearrangement links TRBV19 to TRBJ2-2; D is possibly TRBD2 (7 bases). The CDR3 has 14 residues. Trimming left V 3 bases short and J 7 bases short, with 12 bases between. The V gene's germline CDR1 is LNHDA and CDR2 SQIVND (reference sequence). The CDR3 DNA follows: TGTGCCAGTAGTATGGGGGGGGCCGGCGGGGAGCTGTTTTTT. It translates to CASSMGGAGGELFF. The whole variable domain, remainder taken from reference TRBV19 and TRBJ2-2, is DGGITQSPKYLFRKEGQNVTLSCEQNLNHDAMYWYRQDPGQGLRLIYYSQIVNDFQKGDIAEGYSVSREKKESFPLTVTSAQKNPTAFYLCASSMGGAGGELFFGEGSRLTVL.

This chain links TRBV14 with TRBJ2-1; 9 bases are shared with TRBD2. V lost 4 bases, J lost 7 bases, and 8 bases stayed unmatched. CDR3 length: 15 amino acids. Per germline, CDR1 SGHDN and CDR2 FVKESK. Here the CDR3 DNA reads TGTGCCAGCAGCCCTGGGCTAGCGGGAAGGAATGAGCAGTTCTTC. As protein: CASSPGLAGRNEQFF. The full variable domain, in which reference TRBV14 and TRBJ2-1 provide the parts outside the CDR3, is EAGVTQFPSHSVIEKGQTVTLRCDPISGHDNLYWYRRVMGKEIKFLLHFVKESKQDESGMPNNRFLAERTGGTYSTLKVQPAELEDSGVYFCASSPGLAGRNEQFFGPGTRLTVL.

This clone was observed a single time. This rearrangement joins TRBV9 to TRBJ2-2; the match to TRBD1 covers 8 bases. This CDR3 is built from 16 residues. Germline CDR1 SGDLS, CDR2 YYNGEE. The J segment lost 6 bases and the V segment lost 4 bases, leaving 11 bases of the junction unmatched. CDR3 amino acids: CASSRTGQEVAGELFF. The CDR3 region has the DNA TGTGCCAGCAGCCGGACAGGGCAAGAGGTCGCCGGGGAGCTGTTTTTT.

The chain joins TRBV4-1 to TRBJ2-1; 9 bases map to TRBD1. The V gene's germline CDR1 is MGHRA and CDR2 YSYEKL. The CDR3 totals 15 residues. J lost 6 bases, V lost 4 bases, and 7 bases had no gene match. CDR3 protein: CASSLGQGISNEQFF. CDR3 DNA sequence: TGCGCCAGCAGCCTGGGACAGGGTATCTCCAATGAGCAGTTCTTC.

The CDR3 sequence: CASSHLYSGTWDLLGSPLHF. CDR3 nucleotide sequence: TGCGCCAGCAGCCATCTTTACTCCGGGACATGGGACCTTTTGGGTTCACCCCTCCACTTT. The rearrangement joins TRBV4-3 to TRBJ1-6; a weak D match, TRBD1 (6 bases). The germline gives CDR1 LGHNA, CDR2 YSLEER. The CDR3 loop spans 20 amino acids. V lost 3 bases and J lost 9, with 30 bases in between.

The chain is built from TRBV5-1 and TRBJ1-1; perhaps TRBD1 as D (6 bases). From germline, CDR1 is SGHRS and CDR2 YFSETQ. The CDR3 covers 16 residues. The V end was cut by 0 bases, the J end by 3 bases, with 15 bases between. The CDR3 sequence is CASSLVFGGRDTEAFF. As DNA, the CDR3 is TGCGCCAGCAGCTTGGTTTTTGGGGGCAGGGACACTGAAGCTTTCTTT. Variable domain in full (rest from reference TRBV5-1 and TRBJ1-1): KAGVTQTPRYLIKTRGQQVTLSCSPISGHRSVSWYQQTPGQGLQFLFEYFSETQRNKGNFPGRFSGRQFSNSRSEMNVSTLELGDSALYLCASSLVFGGRDTEAFFGQGTRLTVV.

The chain combines TRBV7-2 with TRBJ2-5; D remains ambiguous. Trimming cost V 8 bases and J 1 base, with 8 bases left between them. The CDR3 extends over 12 amino acids. Per germline, CDR1 SGHTA and CDR2 FQGNSA. The CDR3, as DNA: TGTGCCAGCGCGGCGGTCCAAGAGACCCAGTACTTC. Protein sequence: CASAAVQETQYF.

The chain uses TRBV6-5 and TRBJ2-1; 12 bases match TRBD2. Germline-derived CDR1 and CDR2 are MNHEY and SVGAGI. The CDR3 runs 15 residues. J was trimmed by 6 bases and V by 5 bases; bases with no gene match: 5. The CDR3 coding sequence is TGTGCCAGCAGTAAGACGGGACTAGCGGGCAATGAGCAGTTCTTC. Translating gives CASSKTGLAGNEQFF.

This chain uses TRBV28 with TRBJ2-7; the match to TRBD2 covers 10 bases. V lost 6 bases to trimming and J lost 7 bases; unmatched junction nucleotides: 18. Per germline, CDR1 MDHEN and CDR2 SYDVKM. The CDR3 extends over 17 amino acids. This CDR3 reads CASSLGLGSSGRDEQYF. The CDR3 DNA reads as TGTGCCAGCAGCTTGGGGCTTGGGTCTAGCGGGAGAGATGAGCAGTACTTC. The entire variable domain, with the rest obtained from reference TRBV28 and TRBJ2-7, is as follows: DVKVTQSSRYLVKRTGEKVFLECVQDMDHENMFWYRQDPGLGLRLIYFSYDVKMKEKGDIPEGYSVSREKKERFSLILESASTNQTSMYLCASSLGLGSSGRDEQYFGPGTRLTVT.

V usage is TRBV4-3 and J usage is TRBJ2-5; TRBD2 matches at 8 bases. The CDR3 is 16 amino acids. The ends lost 3 bases at V and 1 base at J; junction bases unmatched: 7. Germline V gene sequence: CDR1 LGHNA, CDR2 YSLEER. For the CDR3, the DNA is TGCGCCAGCAGCCAGTACTATGGACTAGCCCAAGAGACCCAGTACTTC. This encodes CASSQYYGLAQETQYF.

The chain carries TRBV7-2 and TRBJ2-5, with a weak D call TRBD2 (5 bases). The CDR3 consists of 16 residues. Trimming shortened V by 1 base and J by 4 bases, and 16 bases separated the two germline ends. CDR1 is SGHTA and CDR2 is FQGNSA in the germline V gene. CDR3 sequence: CASSLEYGINRETQYF. CDR3 bases: TGTGCCAGCAGCTTAGAGTACGGGATCAATAGAGAGACCCAGTACTTC.